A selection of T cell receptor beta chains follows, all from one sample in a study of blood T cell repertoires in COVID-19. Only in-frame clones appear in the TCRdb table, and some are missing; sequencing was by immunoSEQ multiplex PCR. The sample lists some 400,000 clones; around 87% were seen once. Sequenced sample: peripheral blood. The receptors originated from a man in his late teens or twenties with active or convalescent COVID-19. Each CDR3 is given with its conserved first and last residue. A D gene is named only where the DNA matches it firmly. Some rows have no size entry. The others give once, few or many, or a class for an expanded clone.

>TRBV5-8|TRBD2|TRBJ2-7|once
TGTGCCAGCAGCTTCGGGACTAGCGGGTCTAGAGCTCTGTACTTC
CASSFGTSGSRALYF
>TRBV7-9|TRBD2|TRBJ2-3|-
TGTGCCAGCAGCCTAGCGGGGGGGAGCACAGATACGCAGTATTTT
CASSLAGGSTDTQYF
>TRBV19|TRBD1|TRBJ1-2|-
TGTGCTTCGACAGGGTGGAGGGCTAACTATGGCTACACCTTC
CASTGWRANYGYTF
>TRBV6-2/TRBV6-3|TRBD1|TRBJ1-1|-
TGTGCCAGCAGTCAGGGGGGAGCTACCACTGAAGCTTTCTTT
CASSQGGATTEAFF
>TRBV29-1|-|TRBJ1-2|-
TGCAGCACCCGGGACCCAGGGACTTATGGCTACACCTTC
CSTRDPGTYGYTF
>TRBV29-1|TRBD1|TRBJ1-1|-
TGCAGCGTTGCCTTCAGGGGGCGAGGTGAAGCTTTCTTT
CSVAFRGRGEAFF
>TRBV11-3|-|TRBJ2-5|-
TGTGCCAGCAGCTTGGAGGGGCAGAAGGAAGAGACCCAGTACTTC
CASSLEGQKEETQYF
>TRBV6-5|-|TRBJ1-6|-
TGTGCCAGCAGTCACAGGGACGAGTATTCACCCCTCCACTTT
CASSHRDEYSPLHF
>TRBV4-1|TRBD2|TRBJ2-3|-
TGCGCCAGCACCAGCCACCTAGCGGGAGACTCAGATACGCAGTATTTT
CASTSHLAGDSDTQYF
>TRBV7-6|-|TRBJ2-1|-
TGTGCCAGCAGCGGGCAGGGGCCCCACAATGAGCAGTTCTTC
CASSGQGPHNEQFF
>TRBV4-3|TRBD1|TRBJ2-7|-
TGCGCCAGCAGCGACACCGGACAGGGGGCTGGCGAGCAGTACTTC
CASSDTGQGAGEQYF
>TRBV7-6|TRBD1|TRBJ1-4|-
TGTGCCAGCAGCATGGGACAGGGGGGCGGAAAACTGTTTTTT
CASSMGQGGGKLFF
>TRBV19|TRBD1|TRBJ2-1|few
TGTGCCAGTTCTTTTCGGACAGGCTACAATGAGCAGTTCTTC
CASSFRTGYNEQFF
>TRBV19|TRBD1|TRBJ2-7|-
TGTGCCAGCGGCCGGGACAGACCCTACGAGCAGTACTTC
CASGRDRPYEQYF
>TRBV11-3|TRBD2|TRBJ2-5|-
TGTGCCAGCAGCTTAGGAGAGAAAACGGGGGGGCGAGAGACCCAGTACTTC
CASSLGEKTGGRETQYF
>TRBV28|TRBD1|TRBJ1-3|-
TGTGCCAGCAGTAGTGCCGGGACAGGGGGCTATATATCTGGAAACACCATATATTTT
CASSSAGTGGYISGNTIYF
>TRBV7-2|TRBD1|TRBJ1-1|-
TGTGCCAGCAGTCGGACAGGGGGCCTGAACACTGAAGCTTTCTTT
CASSRTGGLNTEAFF
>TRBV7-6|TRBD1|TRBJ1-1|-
TGTGCCAGCAGCTTAGCGCCGGGACAGGGTATGAACACTGAAGCTTTCTTT
CASSLAPGQGMNTEAFF
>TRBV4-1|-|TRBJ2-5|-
TGCGCCAGCAGCCCGACGGAGGGTAGCGAGACCCAGTACTTC
CASSPTEGSETQYF
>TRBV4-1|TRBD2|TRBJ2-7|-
TGCGCCAGCAGCCAAGAGTTCCCCCGACTAGCGGGTTACGAGCAGTACTTC
CASSQEFPRLAGYEQYF
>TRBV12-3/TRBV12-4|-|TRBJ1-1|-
TGTGCCAGCAGTTCCAGCGGGAACACTGAAGCTTTCTTT
CASSSSGNTEAFF
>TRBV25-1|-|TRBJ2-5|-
TGTGCCAGCGGCCAAAGACAGAATCAAGAGACCCAGTACTTC
CASGQRQNQETQYF
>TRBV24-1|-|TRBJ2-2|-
TGTGCCACCAGTGATTTACCGGGGACCGGGGAGCTGTTTTTT
CATSDLPGTGELFF
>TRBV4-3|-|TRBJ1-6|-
TGCGCCAGCAGTCAGTTCTCCAATTCACCCCTCCACTTT
CASSQFSNSPLHF
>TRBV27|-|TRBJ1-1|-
TGTGCCAGCAGATACGGCAGGGGGAACACTGAAGCTTTCTTT
CASRYGRGNTEAFF
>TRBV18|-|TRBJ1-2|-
TGTGCCAGCTCACCAAGATCGGGGAACTATGGCTACACCTTC
CASSPRSGNYGYTF
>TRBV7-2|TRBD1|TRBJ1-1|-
TGTGCCGGCCGATGGCAGGGGGCCACTGAAGCTTTCTTT
CAGRWQGATEAFF
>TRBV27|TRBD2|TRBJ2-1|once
TGTGCCAGCAGTTTATCGGCTAGCGGGCTTAACAATGAGCAGTTCTTC
CASSLSASGLNNEQFF
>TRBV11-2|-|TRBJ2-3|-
TGTGCCAGCAGCTTTAGCGCAGATACGCAGTATTTT
CASSFSADTQYF
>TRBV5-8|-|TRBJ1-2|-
TGTGCCAGCAGCTTGGCAAGGGGTTATGGCTACACCTTC
CASSLARGYGYTF
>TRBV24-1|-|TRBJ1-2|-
TGTGCCACCAGTGATATCGGGGACTATGGCTACACCTTC
CATSDIGDYGYTF
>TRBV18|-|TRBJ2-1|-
TGTGCCAGCTCACCTCCCCCCCTAACTCATTACTCCTACAATGAGCAGTTCTTC
CASSPPPLTHYSYNEQFF
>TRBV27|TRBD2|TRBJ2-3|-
TGTGCCAGCAGTTTAGGGCTAGCGGGAACCACAGATACGCAGTATTTT
CASSLGLAGTTDTQYF
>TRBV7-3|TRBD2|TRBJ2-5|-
TGTGCCAGCAGCTTAACTAGCGGGGGGTTAGAGACCCAGTACTTC
CASSLTSGGLETQYF
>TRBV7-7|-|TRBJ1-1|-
TGTGCTAGCAGCTCGGACAGGAACACTGAAGCTTTCTTT
CASSSDRNTEAFF
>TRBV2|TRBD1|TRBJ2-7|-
TGTGCCAGCAGTGAACCGGACAGGGGGTACTACGAGCAGTACTTC
CASSEPDRGYYEQYF
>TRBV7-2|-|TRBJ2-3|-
TGTGCCAGCAGCTTAGCGGGAGTAGGGACAGATACGCAGTATTTT
CASSLAGVGTDTQYF
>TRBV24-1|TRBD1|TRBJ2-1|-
TGTGCCACCAGTGAAGGACAGGGTAGCGGCTACAATGAGCAGTTCTTC
CATSEGQGSGYNEQFF
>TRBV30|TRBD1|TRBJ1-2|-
TGTGCCTGGAGTTCGACAGGGACCGGAGGCTACACCTTC
CAWSSTGTGGYTF
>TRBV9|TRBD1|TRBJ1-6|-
TGTGCCAGCAGTGAGGACAGGGGAAGGATGGGAAATTCACCCCTCCACTTT
CASSEDRGRMGNSPLHF
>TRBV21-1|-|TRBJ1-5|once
TGTGCCAGCAAGTGGACAGGGAATAGCAATCAGCCCCAGCATTTT
CASKWTGNSNQPQHF
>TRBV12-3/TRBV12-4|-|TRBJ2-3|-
TGTGCCAGCAGCCCTGCAGATACGCAGTATTTT
CASSPADTQYF
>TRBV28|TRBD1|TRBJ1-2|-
TGTGCCAGCAGACCGACAGGGGGCGCTAACTATGGCTACACCTTC
CASRPTGGANYGYTF
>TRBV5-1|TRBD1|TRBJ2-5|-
TGCGCCAGCAGCTTCGCCCAGGGGGTCGAAGAGGAGACCCAGTACTTC
CASSFAQGVEEETQYF